These 27 T cell receptor beta chains share one sample of origin, sequenced in a study of T cells in Graves' hyperthyroidism and ophthalmopathy. TCR beta CDR3 region amplification was performed from RNA transcripts. When the TCR CDR3 underwent first-round RT-PCR, the HTBI primer set was used. TCRdb ran MiXCR on the multiplex PCR reads and lists one entry per CDR3 protein. The sample yields nearly 250,000 distinct CDR3 sequences, approximately 23% seen once. Material: blood. The receptors shown here come from a woman between 40 and 50 years old with Graves' ophthalmopathy.

This clonotype occurred a few times. The V and J genes are TRBV5-1 and TRBJ2-7; TRBD1 matches 8 bases. Germline trimming cut 4 bases from V and 6 bases from J; bases unmatched to any gene: 12. Per germline, CDR1 SGHRS and CDR2 YFSETQ. The length of the CDR3 is 15 residues. The CDR3 DNA reads as TGCGCCAGCAGCAACCTTGGACAGGGAGTCCCCGAGCAGTACTTC. It encodes CASSNLGQGVPEQYF.

Only one count was recorded for this clonotype. The V gene is TRBV6-2 or TRBV6-3, the J gene TRBJ1-5; D might be TRBD1 (5 bases). The CDR3 spans 16 residues. V lost 5 bases, J lost 0 bases, and 14 bases lay in between. Germline V gives CDR1 MNHEY, CDR2 SVGEGT. Here the CDR3 reads CASSLLGADSNQPQHF. The CDR3 DNA reads TGTGCCAGCAGTCTCCTCGGGGCCGATAGCAATCAGCCCCAGCATTTT.

The table lists this clonotype with many counts. The chain is built from TRBV4-1 and TRBJ2-2, with D perhaps TRBD2 (8 bases). This CDR3 has 17 amino acids. Germline CDR1 reads MGHRA; CDR2 reads YSYEKL. Trimming left V 0 bases short and J 10 bases short, with 21 bases between. The CDR3, as DNA: TGCGCCAGCAGCCAAGAGTGGGTGGGACTAGGGGGCGAGGAGCTGTTTTTT. Translated, it gives CASSQEWVGLGGEELFF.

This clonotype was observed a single time. The chain recombines TRBV6-1 with TRBJ2-5, with 7 bases aligning to TRBD2. The V and J ends lost 5 bases and 10 bases, in that order; junction bases with no gene match: 4. This CDR3 spans 11 amino acids. The V gene's germline CDR1 is MNHNS and CDR2 SASEGT. Here the CDR3 DNA reads TGTGCCAGCAGTATCGCGGGGGACCAGTACTTC. Translation: CASSIAGDQYF.

This clonotype has ten or more counts. The chain recombines TRBV19 with TRBJ1-3, with TRBD1 as a possible D gene (6 bases). The CDR3 has 13 amino acids. CDR1 is LNHDA, CDR2 SQIVND, per germline (reference sequence). Trimming pared 8 bases from V and 3 bases from J, leaving 11 bases between. CDR3 sequence reads: CASQGGRGNTIYF. DNA of the CDR3: TGTGCCAGTCAAGGGGGACGTGGAAACACCATATATTTT. Using reference TRBV19 and TRBJ1-3 for the parts outside the CDR3, the full variable domain is DGGITQSPKYLFRKEGQNVTLSCEQNLNHDAMYWYRQDPGQGLRLIYYSQIVNDFQKGDIAEGYSVSREKKESFPLTVTSAQKNPTAFYLCASQGGRGNTIYFGEGSWLTVV.

The gene calls are TRBV6-1 and TRBJ2-7, with TRBD2 identical over 10 bases. CDR3 length: 16 amino acids. Germline CDR1 is MNHNS and CDR2 is SASEGT. V shed 2 bases, J shed 5 bases, and the junction held 9 bases outside the gene matches. The CDR3 is CASSEKWASGRDEQYF. The CDR3 DNA is TGTGCCAGCAGTGAAAAGTGGGCTAGCGGGAGAGACGAGCAGTACTTC.

This clonotype was seen repeatedly, ten times or more. The gene calls are TRBV12-3 or TRBV12-4 and TRBJ2-7; D assignment may be TRBD1 or TRBD2 (5 bases each). Trimming removed 7 bases at V and 1 base at J, with 14 bases between. This CDR3 is 14 amino acids long. The CDR3 bases are TGTGCCAGCACCCCCGGGGACGGATCCTACGAGCAGTACTTC. It translates to CASTPGDGSYEQYF.

The table lists this clonotype with many counts. The chain combines TRBV19 with TRBJ2-4, with 7 nucleotides matching TRBD1. Germline assignment: CDR1 LNHDA and CDR2 SQIVND (reference sequence). The ends lost 3 bases at V and 3 bases at J; junction bases unmatched: 8. The CDR3 contains 16 residues. The CDR3 protein is CASSMKADRFKNIQYF. The CDR3, as DNA: TGTGCCAGTAGTATGAAGGCGGACAGGTTCAAAAACATTCAGTACTTC.

This clonotype has ten or more counts. The V and J genes are TRBV18 and TRBJ2-2; D is ambiguous. V lost 0 bases to trimming and J lost 2 bases, with 1 base between them. Germline CDR1 is KGHSH and CDR2 is LQKENI. The CDR3 covers 13 residues. The DNA of the CDR3 is TGTGCCAGCTCACCACCTAACACCGGGGAGCTGTTTTTT. It specifies CASSPPNTGELFF.

This clonotype was seen at least ten times. The chain recombines TRBV12-3 or TRBV12-4 with TRBJ1-2; D might be TRBD1 (6 bases). The CDR3 is 14 amino acids. V lost 5 bases to trimming and J lost 4 bases, with 14 bases between them. The DNA for the CDR3 is TGTGCCAGCAGTGGTTTACCAGGGGTCTATGGCTACACCTTC. Its protein is CASSGLPGVYGYTF.

This clonotype was seen many times. The rearrangement links TRBV5-6 to TRBJ2-5, with TRBD2 matching over 8 bases. The CDR3 length is 15 residues. The V gene's germline CDR1 is SGHDT and CDR2 YYEEEE. V dropped 1 base and J dropped 5; count of bases not matched to a gene: 7. The CDR3, as DNA: TGTGCCAGCAGCTTGACGGGAGGGCCGGCGGAGACCCAGTACTTC. Translating gives CASSLTGGPAETQYF.

The rearrangement uses TRBV6-1 and TRBJ2-5; D is possibly TRBD2 (5 bases). Deletions cut 6 bases from V and 4 bases from J, with 12 bases between. The CDR3 covers 13 residues. Germline-derived CDR1 and CDR2 are MNHNS and SASEGT. The CDR3 nucleotides are TGTGCCAGCAGACTAGGTGTACGAGAGACCCAGTACTTC. Protein: CASRLGVRETQYF.

Comments on this clonotype: This may be a read error: a much more frequent sequence differs by one nucleotide. The V and J genes are TRBV6-1 and TRBJ2-2; 12 bases are shared with TRBD2. The V segment lost 6 bases and the J segment 6 bases; nucleotides outside the gene matches: 5. The CDR3 extends over 15 amino acids. Germline V gene data show CDR1 as MNHNS and CDR2 as SASEGT. CDR3 nucleotides: TGTGCCAGCAGGACTAGCGGGGGATACGCCGGGGAGCTGTTTTTT. Protein: CASRTSGGYAGELFF.

This clonotype came up many times. The J gene is TRBJ2-7, the V gene TRBV2; 10 bases align to TRBD2. Germline CDR1 SNHLY, CDR2 FYNNEI. This CDR3 spans 16 amino acids. V lost 3 bases, J lost 0 bases, and 5 bases stayed unmatched. This CDR3 reads CASSELAGVDSYEQYF. CDR3 coding DNA: TGTGCCAGCAGTGAGCTAGCGGGAGTGGACTCCTACGAGCAGTACTTC.

This clonotype was recorded only once. V and J are TRBV28 and TRBJ2-7; TRBD2 aligns across 9 bases. This CDR3 has 13 residues. Unmatched junction bases numbered 5, after V lost 7 bases and J lost 4 bases. Per the germline V gene, CDR1 is MDHEN and CDR2 is SYDVKM. In nucleotides, the CDR3 is TGTGCCAGCATCGGGCGGGAGGGGTACGAGCAGTACTTC. Translated: CASIGREGYEQYF. Based on the CDR3 plus reference TRBV28 and TRBJ2-7, the full variable domain is DVKVTQSSRYLVKRTGEKVFLECVQDMDHENMFWYRQDPGLGLRLIYFSYDVKMKEKGDIPEGYSVSREKKERFSLILESASTNQTSMYLCASIGREGYEQYFGPGTRLTVT.

On this clonotype: Here the CDR3 omits its conserved ending phenylalanine or tryptophan, so a read error is the likely source. The chain couples TRBV24-1 to TRBJ2-7; 9 nucleotides match TRBD2. The CDR3 is made up of 16 amino acids. Germline assignment: CDR1 KGHDR and CDR2 SFDVKD. J lost 6 bases, V lost 0 bases, and 8 bases had no gene match. The CDR3 sequence is CATSDLGASGEVEQYL. CDR3 bases: TGTGCCACCAGTGATTTGGGGGCTAGCGGGGAAGTCGAGCAGTACCTC.

This clonotype has at least ten counts. The CDR3 sequence is CSVDRDRGMQETQYF. The CDR3 region has the DNA TGCAGCGTTGATCGGGACAGGGGGATGCAAGAGACCCAGTACTTC. V usage is TRBV29-1 and J usage is TRBJ2-5; TRBD1 matches 11 bases. CDR1 and CDR2 from the germline V gene are SQVTM and ANQGSEA. The CDR3 loop spans 15 amino acids. V gave up 3 bases and J gave up 2 bases; unmatched junction bases: 5.

This clonotype was seen at least ten times. This chain connects TRBV6-5 to TRBJ2-7; the D is unclear. Trimming left V 5 bases short and J 5 bases short, with 10 bases between. The CDR3 extends over 12 amino acids. The germline V gene has CDR1 MNHEY and CDR2 SVGAGI. CDR3 nucleotide sequence: TGTGCCAGCAGTCGCCTGGCCCACGAGCAGTACTTC. Translated: CASSRLAHEQYF.

There are many counts of this clonotype. V usage is TRBV29-1 and J usage is TRBJ2-7; the match to TRBD2 covers 9 bases. This CDR3 has 14 residues. Germline CDR1 is SQVTM and CDR2 is ANQGSEA. Unmatched junction bases numbered 7, after V lost 4 bases and J lost 3 bases. CDR3 DNA: TGCAGCGTTGTAAGGGTAGCGGGAGTCTACGAGCAGTACTTC. Translating gives CSVVRVAGVYEQYF.

The chain employs TRBV12-3 or TRBV12-4 and TRBJ2-7; the D call may be TRBD1 or TRBD2 (5 bases each). V lost 2 bases and J 7 bases, leaving 15 bases between the germline ends. There are 14 residues in the CDR3. CDR3 residues: CASSLLRDVKEQYF. The CDR3 coding sequence is TGTGCCAGCAGTTTACTCCGGGACGTAAAGGAGCAGTACTTC.

In the case of this clonotype: A much larger clone differs by one base, so this may be a read error. Written as DNA, the CDR3 is TGTGCCAGCAGTTTTGCGGGGACCTACGAGCATTACTTC. Translated, it gives CASSFAGTYEHYF. The V gene is TRBV27, the J gene TRBJ2-7, with D maybe TRBD2 (6 bases). The CDR3 is made up of 13 amino acids. The V gene's germline CDR1 is MNHEY and CDR2 SMNVEV (reference sequence).

Ten or more counts support this clonotype. The chain couples TRBV20-1 to TRBJ1-5; 7 nucleotides line up with TRBD1. With V trimmed by 0 bases and J by 5 bases, 7 bases remained unmatched. Germline V gives CDR1 DFQATT, CDR2 SNEGSKA (reference sequence). The length of the CDR3 is 15 residues. The CDR3 sequence is CSARDRTGVDQPQHF. As DNA, the CDR3 is TGCAGTGCTAGAGATCGGACAGGCGTTGATCAGCCCCAGCATTTT.

The genes are TRBV30 and TRBJ1-3; D is ambiguous. CDR1 GTSNPN and CDR2 SVGIG come from the germline V gene (reference sequence). Trimming took off 0 bases at V and 4 bases at J, with 4 bases between the two ends. This CDR3 has 12 residues. DNA for the CDR3: TGTGCCTGGAGTGTCGGAGGAAACACCATATATTTT. As protein: CAWSVGGNTIYF.

This clonotype came up many times. The chain is built from TRBV28 and TRBJ1-2; D ambiguous. Germline V lookup: CDR1 MDHEN, CDR2 SYDVKM. V was cut by 7 bases and J by 8 bases, with 23 bases left in between. CDR3 size: 15 residues. Here the CDR3 DNA reads TGTGCCAGCAATCCCCCTGAGGGCCTACCACGAGGCTACACCTTC. This codes for CASNPPEGLPRGYTF.

This clonotype was counted a few times. The V call is TRBV27, the J call TRBJ2-2, with 9 bases that match TRBD2. The V gene end was trimmed by 2 bases and the J gene end by 7 bases; junction bases not matched to a gene: 5. Per germline, CDR1 MNHEY and CDR2 SMNVEV (reference sequence). This CDR3 region has 15 residues. This CDR3 is CASSLPAGGIGELFF. The CDR3 DNA reads as TGTGCCAGCAGTTTACCCGCGGGAGGGATCGGGGAGCTGTTTTTT.

The table lists this clonotype with many counts. CDR3 nucleotides: TGTGCCAGCAGTTTAAGTGTCCGGAAAGCAGAGACCCAGTACTTC. Protein sequence: CASSLSVRKAETQYF. The chain recombines TRBV27 with TRBJ2-5; no definite D call. CDR1 and CDR2 (germline): MNHEY, SMNVEV (reference sequence). The CDR3 contains 15 residues. The ends were cut back, 2 bases at V and 4 bases at J, with 14 bases in the middle.

Ten or more counts support this clonotype. This chain connects TRBV20-1 to TRBJ2-7; TRBD2 might be the D (6 bases). The CDR3 is 18 residues long. Germline CDR1 and CDR2: DFQATT and SNEGSKA (reference sequence). The V end lost 0 bases, the J end lost 7 bases, and 28 bases lay between the germline ends. This chain's CDR3 is CSAREPSRGLTLAREQYF. The CDR3 coding sequence is TGCAGTGCTAGAGAACCCTCCCGCGGACTAACCCTCGCGCGGGAGCAGTACTTC.